This TCR beta chain was recovered during a study of breast tumors, draining lymph nodes, adjacent tissues. Whole-study findings and limits: Tumor TCR diversity was below lymph nodes but above nontumor tissue. Tumor T cell lymph node origin was a supported hypothesis, not proven.

TCRdb fed the multiplex PCR reads into MiXCR, producing one record per CDR3 protein. The data show around 100,000 distinct CDR3 sequences, around 21% seen once. The lymph nodes were axillary draining lymph nodes from breast cancer patients. Notes on this clonotype: The antigen is unknown.

V dropped 3 bases and J dropped 3 bases, with 10 bases sitting between them. CDR1 and CDR2 from the germline V gene are SGHRS and YFSETQ. The CDR3 is 13 amino acids. Sequencing was done on a sample of axillary lymph node tissue. V gene TRBV5-1 combines with J gene TRBJ2-7; D is unresolved. This sequence was found in a female donor with breast cancer. Some clones in this sample may be carry-over from other donors' samples. The CDR3 spells CASSWLKRYEQYF. The CDR3 coding sequence is TGCGCCAGCAGCTGGTTAAAACGCTACGAGCAGTACTTC.